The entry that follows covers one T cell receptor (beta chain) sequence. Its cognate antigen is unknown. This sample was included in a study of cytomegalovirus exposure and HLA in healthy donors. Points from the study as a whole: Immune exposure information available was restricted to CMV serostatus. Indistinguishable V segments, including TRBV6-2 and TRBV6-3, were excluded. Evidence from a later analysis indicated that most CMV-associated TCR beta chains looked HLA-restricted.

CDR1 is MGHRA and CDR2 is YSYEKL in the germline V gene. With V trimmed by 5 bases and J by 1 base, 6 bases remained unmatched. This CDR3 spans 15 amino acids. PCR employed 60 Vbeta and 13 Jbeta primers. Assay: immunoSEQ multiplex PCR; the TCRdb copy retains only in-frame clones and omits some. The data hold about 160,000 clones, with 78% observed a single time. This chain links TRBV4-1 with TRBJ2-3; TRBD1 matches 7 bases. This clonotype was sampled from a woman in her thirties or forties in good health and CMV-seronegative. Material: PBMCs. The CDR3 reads CASSVSGTGTDTQYF. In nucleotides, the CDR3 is TGCGCCAGCAGCGTCTCGGGGACAGGCACAGATACGCAGTATTTT.